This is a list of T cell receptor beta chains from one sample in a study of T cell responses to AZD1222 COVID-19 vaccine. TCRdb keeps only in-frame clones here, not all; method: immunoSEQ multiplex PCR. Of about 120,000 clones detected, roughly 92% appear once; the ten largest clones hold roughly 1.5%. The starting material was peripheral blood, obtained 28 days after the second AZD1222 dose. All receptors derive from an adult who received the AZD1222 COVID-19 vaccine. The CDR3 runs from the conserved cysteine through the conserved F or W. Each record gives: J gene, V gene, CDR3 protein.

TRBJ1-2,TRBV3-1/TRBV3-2,CASSKGAGGALTNYGYTF
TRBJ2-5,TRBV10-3,CASQTGVGETQYF
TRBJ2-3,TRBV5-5,CASRLIRTSRHTDTQYF
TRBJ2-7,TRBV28,CASSSGQGGLHEQYF
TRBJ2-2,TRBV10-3,CAISPPGAGESGELFF
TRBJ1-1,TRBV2,CASREQNTEAFF
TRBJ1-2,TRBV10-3,CAISVHGQQIEPKKYGYTF
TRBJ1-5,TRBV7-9,CASSLSGNQPQHF
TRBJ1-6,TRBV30,CAWSYPGVGSPLHF
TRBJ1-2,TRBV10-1,CASSVVGYGYTF
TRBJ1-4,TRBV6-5,CASRNSEKLFF
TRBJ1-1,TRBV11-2,CASSLGFRGKRGNTEAFF
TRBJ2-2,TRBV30,CAWSTSGRSTGELFF
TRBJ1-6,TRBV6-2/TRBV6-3,CASNPGSSYNSPLHF
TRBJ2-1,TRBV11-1,CASSLVLASGDEQFF
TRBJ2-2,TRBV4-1,CASRPANPTGELFF
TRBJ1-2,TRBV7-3,CASSLPGQGVVF
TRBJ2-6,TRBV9,CASSLRTGANSGANVLTF
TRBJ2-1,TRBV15,CATCPGGTYNEQFF
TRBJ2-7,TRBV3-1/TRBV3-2,CASSQEGSGSGEQYF
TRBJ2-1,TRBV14,CASSQASRSYNEQFF
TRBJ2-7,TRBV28,CASSFESGANHEQYF
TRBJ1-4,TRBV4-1,CASSQATYPGEKLFF
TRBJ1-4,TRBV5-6,CASSSTPGQGSTNEKLFF
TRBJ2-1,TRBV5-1,CASSLGADSSYNEQFF
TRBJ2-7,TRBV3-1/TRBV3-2,CASSPTRGGEQYF
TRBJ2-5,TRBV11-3,CASSLAPSDRVKVTQYF
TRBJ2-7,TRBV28,CASSLRGVREEQYF
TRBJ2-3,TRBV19,CADPPPAGITDTQYF
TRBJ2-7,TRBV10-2,CASSLDRSSYEQYF